This TCR beta chain was sequenced for a study of vaccination effects on CD4 cells after COVID-19. Turning to the study itself: Following the second dose by a median of 72 days, the post-vaccine samples were obtained.

Worth noting for this clone: The antigen is not known.

Sequencing in the ViraFEST assay came after antigen-specific CD4+ T cells had been expanded with viral peptide pools, which were used to stimulate PBMC. Once cultured for approximately eleven days, the cells underwent separation to obtain CD4+ T cells. Documented for the person is a PCR-confirmed SARS-CoV-2 infection occurring between March and December 2020. BNT162b2 vaccine or mRNA-1273 vaccine was given to participants in two doses. The culture medium for 2 million or so PBMC per well included around 9.3 IU/ml IL-2 and 8.5 to 10 ug/ml peptides. Generated by immunoSEQ multiplex PCR, the TCRdb table keeps only in-frame clones and is missing some. This table holds 15,000 to 20,000 clones, 65% to 75% found once. Germline-derived CDR1 and CDR2 are SGHRS and YFSETQ. CDR3 length: 18 amino acids. V shed 3 bases and J 0 bases; nucleotides not matched to a gene: 11.

This sequence originates from a human donor who had a prior SARS-CoV-2 infection. This sequence joins TRBV5-1 and TRBJ2-3; 9 bases align to TRBD1. The sample consisted of CD4+ T cells from PBMCs cultured with SARS-CoV-2 spike peptides, taken after COVID-19 vaccination. CDR3 bases: TGCGCCAGCAGCTACGGACAGGGGACCTATTCTAGCACAGATACGCAGTATTTT. As protein: CASSYGQGTYSSTDTQYF.